These T cell receptor beta chains were read from a single sample in a study of T cell responses to AZD1222 COVID-19 vaccine. Profiled with immunoSEQ multiplex PCR; TCRdb holds only in-frame clones, not every one. The sample holds about 140,000 clones, 92% seen once. Here the sequenced sample was peripheral blood, taken on day 0 of AZD1222 vaccination. The receptor source for this set is an adult in good health. Both conserved end residues are part of each CDR3. A D gene is named only where the DNA matches it firmly. A clone size is listed for some rows: how often the clone was seen (once, few, many), or a class if it is expanded.

v_gene,d_gene,j_gene,abundance,CDR3aa,CDR3nt
TRBV27,NA,TRBJ2-5,NA,CASSLKVGESETQYF,TGTGCCAGCAGTTTAAAGGTCGGGGAGTCGGAGACCCAGTACTTC
TRBV19,NA,TRBJ1-5,NA,CASCSDLGTYQPQHF,TGTGCCAGTTGTAGTGACCTGGGGACCTATCAGCCCCAGCATTTT
TRBV3-1/TRBV3-2,NA,TRBJ2-1,NA,CASSQDAGSPNEQFF,TGTGCCAGCAGCCAAGATGCGGGTAGTCCCAATGAGCAGTTCTTC
TRBV10-3,NA,TRBJ2-1,NA,CAISVTGYNEQFF,TGTGCCATCAGTGTGACAGGTTACAATGAGCAGTTCTTC
TRBV11-2,NA,TRBJ2-3,NA,CASSLWGPSYTDTQYF,TGTGCCAGCAGCTTATGGGGACCCAGTTACACAGATACGCAGTATTTT
TRBV30,TRBD2,TRBJ2-5,NA,CAWSPAGGGETQYF,TGTGCCTGGAGCCCAGCGGGAGGGGGAGAGACCCAGTACTTC
TRBV5-4,NA,TRBJ1-1,NA,CASSFGYSNTEAFF,TGTGCCAGCAGCTTCGGGTACTCGAACACTGAAGCTTTCTTT
TRBV5-3,TRBD2,TRBJ2-1,NA,CARSRGRGNEQFF,TGTGCCAGAAGCCGCGGGAGGGGCAATGAGCAGTTCTTC
TRBV20-1,NA,TRBJ2-1,NA,CSASRDVGNEQFF,TGCAGTGCTAGTAGAGATGTCGGCAATGAGCAGTTCTTC
TRBV25-1,TRBD2,TRBJ2-5,NA,CASSSGGAGETQYF,TGTGCCAGCTCCAGCGGGGGGGCCGGGGAGACCCAGTACTTC
TRBV6-2/TRBV6-3,NA,TRBJ2-3,NA,CASSYPNLLGGATDTQYF,TGTGCCAGCAGTTACCCGAATTTGCTAGGAGGAGCCACAGATACGCAGTATTTT
TRBV5-6,NA,TRBJ1-5,NA,CASSLAERGQPQHF,TGTGCCAGCAGCTTGGCAGAGAGGGGACAGCCCCAGCATTTT
TRBV7-8,NA,TRBJ2-3,few,CASSLVMGSLRTDTQYF,TGTGCCAGCAGCTTAGTTATGGGCAGCCTTCGCACAGATACGCAGTATTTT
TRBV27,NA,TRBJ1-6,NA,CASKIGGSPLHF,TGTGCCAGCAAGATTGGAGGTTCACCCCTCCACTTT